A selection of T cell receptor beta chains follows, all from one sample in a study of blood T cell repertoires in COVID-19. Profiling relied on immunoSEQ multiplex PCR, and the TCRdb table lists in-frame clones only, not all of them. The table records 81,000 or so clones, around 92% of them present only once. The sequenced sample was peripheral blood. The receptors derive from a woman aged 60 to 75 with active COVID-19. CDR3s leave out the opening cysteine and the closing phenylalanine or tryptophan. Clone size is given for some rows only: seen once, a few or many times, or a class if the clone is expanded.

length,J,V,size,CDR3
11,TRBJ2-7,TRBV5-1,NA,ASSPTGGAEQY
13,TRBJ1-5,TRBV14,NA,ASSRKHYRGQPQH
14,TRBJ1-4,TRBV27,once,ASSLSRRTGLEKLF
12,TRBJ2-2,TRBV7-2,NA,ASSSGGDTGELF
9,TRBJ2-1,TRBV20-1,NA,SGDRENEQF
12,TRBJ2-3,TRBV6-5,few,ATSSGRITDTQY
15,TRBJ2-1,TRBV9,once,ASSVVGGTSGSHEQF
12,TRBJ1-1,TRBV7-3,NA,ASSSNRGDTEAF
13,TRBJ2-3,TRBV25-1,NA,ASSVAGGSTDTQY
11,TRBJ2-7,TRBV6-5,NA,ASSFRDSYEQY
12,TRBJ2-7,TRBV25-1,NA,ASSETGGEYEQY
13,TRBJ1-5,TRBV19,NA,ASSVQGNGNQPQH
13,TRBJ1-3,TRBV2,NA,ASSGPQVAGNTIY
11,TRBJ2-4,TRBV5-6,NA,ASSSSGKWIQY
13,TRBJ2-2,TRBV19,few,ASRPRQGVTGELF
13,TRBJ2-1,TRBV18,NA,ASSQLGQGDNEQF
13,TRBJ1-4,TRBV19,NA,ASRGTGVTNEKLF
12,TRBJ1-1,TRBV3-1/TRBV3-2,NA,ASSPSRTNTEAF
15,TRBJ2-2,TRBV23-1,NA,ASSQSGLTMNTGELF
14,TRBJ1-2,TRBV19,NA,ASSIKSALGSRGYT
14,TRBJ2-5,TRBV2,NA,ASRRTSGINGETQY
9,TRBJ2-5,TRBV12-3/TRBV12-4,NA,ASSLKETQY
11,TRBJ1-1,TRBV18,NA,ASSPPGRTEAF
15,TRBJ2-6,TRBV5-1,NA,ASSLAPGVSGANVLT
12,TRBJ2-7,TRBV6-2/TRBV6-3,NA,ASSYSVGVYEQY
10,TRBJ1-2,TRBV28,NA,ASSLNGYGYT
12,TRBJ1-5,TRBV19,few,ASSGTGGNQPQH
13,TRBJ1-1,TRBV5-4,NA,ASSLEKGVGTEAF
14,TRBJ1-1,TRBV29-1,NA,SVEVQGGTANTEAF
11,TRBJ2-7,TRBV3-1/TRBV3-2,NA,ASAGDSRYEQY
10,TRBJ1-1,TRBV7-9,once,ASSPARTEAF
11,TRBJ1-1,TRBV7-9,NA,ASSLSRPTGAF
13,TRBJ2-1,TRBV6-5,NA,ASSLMGAQWNEQF
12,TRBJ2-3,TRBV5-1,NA,ASSFGLPTDTQY
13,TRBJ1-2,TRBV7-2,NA,ASSSGGQINYGYT
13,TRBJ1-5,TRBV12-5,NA,ASVQGQGTNQPQH
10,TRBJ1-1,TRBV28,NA,ASSPGPVRAF
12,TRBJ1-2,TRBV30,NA,AWSVSSRSYGYT
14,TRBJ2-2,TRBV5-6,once,ASSLRGIRNTGELF
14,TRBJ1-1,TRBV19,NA,ASSMGTGNVWTEAF
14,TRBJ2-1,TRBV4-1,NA,ASSQERDRTYNEQF
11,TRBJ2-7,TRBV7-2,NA,ASSKDTAYEQY
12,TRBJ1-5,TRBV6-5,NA,ASRLDRVEQPQH
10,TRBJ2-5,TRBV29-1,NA,SVADGGKTQY
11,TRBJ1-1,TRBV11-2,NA,ASSLAPRTEAF
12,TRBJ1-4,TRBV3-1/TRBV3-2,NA,ASSPRQANEKLF
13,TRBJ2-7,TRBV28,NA,ASSPGFTSSYEQY
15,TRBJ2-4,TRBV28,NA,ASSFGGTVLAKNIQY